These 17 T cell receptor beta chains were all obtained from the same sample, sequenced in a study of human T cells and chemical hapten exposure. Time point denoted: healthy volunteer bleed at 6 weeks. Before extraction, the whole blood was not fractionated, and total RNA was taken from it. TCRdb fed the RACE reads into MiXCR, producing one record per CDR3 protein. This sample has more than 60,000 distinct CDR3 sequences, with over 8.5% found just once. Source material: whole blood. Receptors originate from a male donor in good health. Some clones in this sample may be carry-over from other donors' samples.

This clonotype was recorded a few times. The CDR3 DNA sequence: TGTGCCAGTAGGCCGACAGGGAGCTCCTACGAGCAGTACTTC. Translating it yields CASRPTGSSYEQYF. The chain recombines TRBV19 with TRBJ2-7; 7 nucleotides match TRBD1. V lost 6 bases and J lost 0; bases outside the gene matches: 5. This CDR3 is 14 amino acids long. Germline V gene sequence: CDR1 LNHDA, CDR2 SQIVND (reference sequence).

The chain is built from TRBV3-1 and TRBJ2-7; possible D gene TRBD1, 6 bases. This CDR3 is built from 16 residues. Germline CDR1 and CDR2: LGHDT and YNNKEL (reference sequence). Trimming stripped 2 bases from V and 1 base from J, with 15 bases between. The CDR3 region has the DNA TGTGCCAGCAGCCAACCGTCCTCCCAGGGGTCCTACGAGCAGTACTTC. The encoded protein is CASSQPSSQGSYEQYF.

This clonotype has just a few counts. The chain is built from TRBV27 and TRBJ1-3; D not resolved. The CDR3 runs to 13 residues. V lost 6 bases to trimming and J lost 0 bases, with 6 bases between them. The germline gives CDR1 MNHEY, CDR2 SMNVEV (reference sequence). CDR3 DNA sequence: TGTGCCAGCAGGTATCTCTCTGGAAACACCATATATTTT. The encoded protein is CASRYLSGNTIYF.

As DNA, the CDR3 is TGTGCCAGCAGCGTAGGGGACAGGGTATACGGATACAATGAGCAGTTCTTC. Encoded protein: CASSVGDRVYGYNEQFF. J is TRBJ2-1 and V is TRBV9, with 9 nucleotides matching TRBD1. The V segment lost 0 bases and the J segment 4 bases; nucleotides outside the gene matches: 8. The CDR3 totals 17 residues. Germline CDR1 reads SGDLS; CDR2 reads YYNGEE.

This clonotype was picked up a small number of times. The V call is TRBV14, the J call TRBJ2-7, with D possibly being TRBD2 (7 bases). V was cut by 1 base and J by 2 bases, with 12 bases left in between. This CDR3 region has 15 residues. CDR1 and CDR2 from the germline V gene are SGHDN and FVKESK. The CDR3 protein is CASSQGGGRTYEQYF. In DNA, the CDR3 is TGTGCCAGCAGCCAAGGCGGGGGCAGGACCTACGAGCAGTACTTC.

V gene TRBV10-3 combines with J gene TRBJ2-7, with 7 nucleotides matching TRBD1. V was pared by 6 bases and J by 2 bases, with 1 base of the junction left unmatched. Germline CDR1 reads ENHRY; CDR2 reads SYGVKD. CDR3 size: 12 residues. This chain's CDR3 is CAIRGTAYEQYF. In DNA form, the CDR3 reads TGTGCCATCAGGGGGACAGCCTACGAGCAGTACTTC.

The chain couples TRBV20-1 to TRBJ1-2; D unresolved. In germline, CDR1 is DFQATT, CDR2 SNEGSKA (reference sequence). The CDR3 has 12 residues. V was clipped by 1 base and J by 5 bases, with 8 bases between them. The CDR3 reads CSARAVAYGYTF. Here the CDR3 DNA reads TGCAGTGCTAGAGCGGTGGCGTATGGCTACACCTTC.

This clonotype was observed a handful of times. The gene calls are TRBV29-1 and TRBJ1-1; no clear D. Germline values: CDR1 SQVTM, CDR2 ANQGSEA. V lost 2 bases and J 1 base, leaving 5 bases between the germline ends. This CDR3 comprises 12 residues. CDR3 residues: CSVETQNTEAFF. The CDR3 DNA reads TGCAGCGTTGAAACCCAGAACACTGAAGCTTTCTTT. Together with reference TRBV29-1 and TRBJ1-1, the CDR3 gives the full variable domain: SAVISQKPSRDICQRGTSLTIQCQVDSQVTMMFWYRQQPGQSLTLIATANQGSEATYESGFVIDKFPISRPNLTFSTLTVSNMSPEDSSIYLCSVETQNTEAFFGQGTRLTVV.

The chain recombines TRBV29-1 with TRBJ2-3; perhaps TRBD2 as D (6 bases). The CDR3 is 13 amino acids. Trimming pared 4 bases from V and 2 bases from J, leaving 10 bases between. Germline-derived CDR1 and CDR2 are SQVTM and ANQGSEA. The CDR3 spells CSVGASDTDTQYF. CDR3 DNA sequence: TGCAGCGTTGGGGCTAGCGACACAGATACGCAGTATTTT.

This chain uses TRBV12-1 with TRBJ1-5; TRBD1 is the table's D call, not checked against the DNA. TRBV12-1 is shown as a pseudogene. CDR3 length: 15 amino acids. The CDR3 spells CASSFGRGRNQPQHF. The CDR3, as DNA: TGTGCCAGCAGCTTTGGCAGGGGCCGCAATCAGCCCCAGCATTTT.

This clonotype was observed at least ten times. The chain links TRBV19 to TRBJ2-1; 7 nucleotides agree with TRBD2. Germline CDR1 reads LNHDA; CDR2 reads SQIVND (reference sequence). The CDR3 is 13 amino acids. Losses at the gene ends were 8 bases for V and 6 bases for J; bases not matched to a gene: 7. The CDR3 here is CASGRGSINEQFF. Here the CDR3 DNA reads TGTGCCAGTGGGAGGGGAAGCATCAATGAGCAGTTCTTC.

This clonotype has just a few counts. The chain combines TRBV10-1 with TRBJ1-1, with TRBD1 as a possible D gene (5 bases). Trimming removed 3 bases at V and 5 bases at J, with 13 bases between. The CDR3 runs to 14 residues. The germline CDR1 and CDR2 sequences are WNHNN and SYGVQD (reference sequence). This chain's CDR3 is CASSDREVGTEAFF. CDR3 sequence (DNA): TGCGCCAGCAGTGACAGGGAGGTGGGTACTGAAGCTTTCTTT.

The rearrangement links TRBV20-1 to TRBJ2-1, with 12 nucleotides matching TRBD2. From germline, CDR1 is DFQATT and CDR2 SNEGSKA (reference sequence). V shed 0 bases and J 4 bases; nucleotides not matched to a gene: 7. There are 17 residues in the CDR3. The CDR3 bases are TGCAGTGCTAGAGATCGACTAGCGGGAGCCTGGTACAATGAGCAGTTCTTC. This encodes CSARDRLAGAWYNEQFF.

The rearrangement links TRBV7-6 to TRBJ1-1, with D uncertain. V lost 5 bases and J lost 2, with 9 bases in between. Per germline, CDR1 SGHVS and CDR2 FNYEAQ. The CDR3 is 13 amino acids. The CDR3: CASSPRTNTEAFF. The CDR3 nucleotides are TGTGCCAGCAGCCCGAGGACCAACACTGAAGCTTTCTTT.

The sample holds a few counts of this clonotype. In DNA form, the CDR3 reads TGTGCCAGCAGTACTTACTCGACTAGCGGGCCGAACACCGGGGAGCTGTTTTTT. As protein: CASSTYSTSGPNTGELFF. This chain links TRBV6-5 with TRBJ2-2; TRBD2 matches 10 bases. The CDR3 spans 18 residues. The germline V gene encodes CDR1 MNHEY and CDR2 SVGAGI. The J segment lost 0 bases and the V segment lost 5 bases, leaving 9 bases of the junction unmatched.

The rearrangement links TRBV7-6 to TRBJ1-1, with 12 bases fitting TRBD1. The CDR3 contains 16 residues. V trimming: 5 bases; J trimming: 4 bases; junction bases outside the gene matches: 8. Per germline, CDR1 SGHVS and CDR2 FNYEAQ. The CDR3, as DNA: TGTGCCAGCAGCCTATCCCCGGGACAGGGGGCCACTGAAGCTTTCTTT. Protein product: CASSLSPGQGATEAFF.

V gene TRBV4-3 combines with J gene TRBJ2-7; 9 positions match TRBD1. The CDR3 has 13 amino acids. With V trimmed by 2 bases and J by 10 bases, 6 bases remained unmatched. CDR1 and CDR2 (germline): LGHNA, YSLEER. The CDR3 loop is CASSQIQGAEQYF. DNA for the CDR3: TGCGCCAGCAGCCAAATACAGGGGGCTGAACAGTACTTC.